Listed here are 27 T cell receptor beta chains from one sample, sequenced in a study of cytomegalovirus exposure and HLA in healthy donors. PCR involved 60 Vbeta and 13 Jbeta primers. The protocol was immunoSEQ multiplex PCR, while the TCRdb copy is restricted to in-frame clones and leaves out a portion. The data contain about 140,000 clones, about 80% of them singletons. Sequences were obtained from PBMCs. The receptors come from a male donor in good health and CMV-seropositive.

This chain links TRBV7-2 with TRBJ2-7, with D unresolved. Germline V gene data show CDR1 as SGHTA and CDR2 as FQGNSA. V was shortened by 2 bases and J by 4 bases, with 12 bases between the two germline ends. CDR3 length: 14 amino acids. The CDR3 sequence: CASSLTEILYEQYF. CDR3 nucleotide sequence: TGTGCCAGCAGCTTAACTGAAATCCTATACGAGCAGTACTTC.

The J gene is TRBJ1-1, the V gene TRBV6-1; D is possibly TRBD1 (6 bases). This CDR3 has 14 residues. Germline CDR1 MNHNS, CDR2 SASEGT. Trimming left V 7 bases short and J 7 bases short, with 19 bases between. CDR3 in amino acids: CASTRGGVYNEAFF. CDR3 nucleotide sequence: TGTGCCAGCACCAGAGGGGGGGTTTACAATGAAGCTTTCTTT.

This clone has more than one count but fewer than ten. V gene TRBV7-9 combines with J gene TRBJ2-7, with TRBD1 matching over 8 bases. This CDR3 is 17 amino acids long. V was pared by 5 bases and J by 6 bases, with 18 bases of the junction left unmatched. Germline lookup yields CDR1 SEHNR and CDR2 FQNEAQ (reference sequence). CDR3 coding DNA: TGTGCCAGCAGCCTACTGGGCCAGGGGGCCTTTTCGGGCGAGCAGTACTTC. It translates to CASSLLGQGAFSGEQYF.

CDR3 in DNA: TGTGCCAGCAGCTTATGGGGAGGGACAGGGGACGAGCAGTACTTC. Translated: CASSLWGGTGDEQYF. The chain combines TRBV7-3 with TRBJ2-7; 10 bases agree with TRBD1. The ends lost 2 bases at V and 5 bases at J; junction bases unmatched: 6. The CDR3 runs to 15 residues. Germline values: CDR1 SGHTA, CDR2 FQGTGA.

The chain combines TRBV7-9 with TRBJ1-4, with 7 positions matching TRBD1. Trimming took 2 bases from V and 4 from J; bases not matched to a gene: 1. This CDR3 spans 14 amino acids. The germline V gene has CDR1 SEHNR and CDR2 FQNEAQ (reference sequence). DNA of the CDR3: TGTGCCAGCAGCTTAAGGGACAGTAATGAAAAACTGTTTTTT. It yields the protein CASSLRDSNEKLFF.

The genes are TRBV4-2 and TRBJ1-1, with 8 bases lining up with TRBD1. V lost 0 bases, J lost 2 bases, and 8 bases stayed unmatched. Per the germline V gene, CDR1 is LGHNA and CDR2 is YNFKEQ. This CDR3 spans 17 amino acids. The CDR3 spells CASSQEPTGTGNTEAFF. DNA of the CDR3: TGTGCCAGCAGCCAAGAACCAACCGGGACAGGAAACACTGAAGCTTTCTTT.

The genes are TRBV9 and TRBJ2-1; 7 nucleotides agree with TRBD2. The CDR3 is 14 residues long. V shed 7 bases, J shed 4 bases, and the junction held 8 bases outside the gene matches. Germline values: CDR1 SGDLS, CDR2 YYNGEE. The chain's CDR3 is CASSLGGTYNEQFF. The CDR3 nucleotides read TGTGCCAGCTCCTTGGGGGGGACGTACAATGAGCAGTTCTTC.

This chain links TRBV5-1 with TRBJ2-7; the match to TRBD1 covers 9 bases. Per the germline V gene, CDR1 is SGHRS and CDR2 is YFSETQ. This CDR3 region has 14 residues. With V trimmed by 4 bases and J by 2 bases, 4 bases remained unmatched. The CDR3 sequence: CASSLGTGTYEQYF. The CDR3 coding sequence is TGCGCCAGCAGCCTCGGGACAGGGACCTACGAGCAGTACTTC.

The genes are TRBV5-1 and TRBJ1-4; 8 bases align to TRBD1. The CDR3 runs to 16 residues. V gave up 4 bases and J gave up 5 bases; unmatched junction bases: 10. Germline values: CDR1 SGHRS, CDR2 YFSETQ. This CDR3 is CASSPGTGTGNEKLFF. As DNA, the CDR3 is TGCGCCAGCAGCCCGGGCACCGGGACAGGCAATGAAAAACTGTTTTTT. The variable domain in full, completed from reference TRBV5-1 and TRBJ1-4, reads KAGVTQTPRYLIKTRGQQVTLSCSPISGHRSVSWYQQTPGQGLQFLFEYFSETQRNKGNFPGRFSGRQFSNSRSEMNVSTLELGDSALYLCASSPGTGTGNEKLFFGSGTQLSVL.

This clone was observed once. The chain is built from TRBV2 and TRBJ1-5; 11 bases map to TRBD1. This CDR3 is 18 amino acids long. V dropped 2 bases and J dropped 5; count of bases not matched to a gene: 11. Germline V gene sequence: CDR1 SNHLY, CDR2 FYNNEI. CDR3 sequence (DNA): TGTGCCAGCAGTGAATACCGGGGTGGGGGACAGGGGGATCAGCCCCAGCATTTT. Protein: CASSEYRGGGQGDQPQHF.

This chain joins TRBV5-4 and TRBJ2-7; 7 nucleotides align to TRBD1. Germline V gene data show CDR1 as SGHNT and CDR2 as YYREEE (reference sequence). The CDR3 totals 15 residues. V lost 4 bases and J lost 7; bases outside the gene matches: 14. The CDR3: CASSPNHDRVGEQYF. In DNA, the CDR3 is TGTGCCAGCAGCCCGAACCACGACAGGGTGGGGGAGCAGTACTTC.

The chain employs TRBV4-1 and TRBJ1-2; D remains ambiguous. V dropped 1 base and J dropped 8 bases, with 29 bases sitting between them. The CDR3 has 19 residues. The germline V gene has CDR1 MGHRA and CDR2 YSYEKL. CDR3 DNA sequence: TGCGCCAGCAGCCAAGGAACGTGGACTCTCCCACTGAAGGTTGGCGGCTACACCTTC. It codes for CASSQGTWTLPLKVGGYTF.

This chain uses TRBV19 with TRBJ2-7; D is unclear. The V gene's germline CDR1 is LNHDA and CDR2 SQIVND (reference sequence). Trimming took 6 bases from V and 13 from J, leaving 22 bases between them. CDR3 length: 13 residues. This CDR3 is CASSTEVGEVTYF. As DNA, the CDR3 is TGTGCCAGTAGCACTGAAGTCGGTGAGGTTACCTACTTC.

The rearrangement links TRBV18 to TRBJ2-3; D is possibly TRBD2 (7 bases). The CDR3 contains 16 residues. Germline lookup yields CDR1 KGHSH and CDR2 LQKENI. V was cut by 2 bases and J by 1 base, with 13 bases left in between. In nucleotides, the CDR3 is TGTGCCAGCTCACCAGGGGGGGCGCCGGGCACAGATACGCAGTATTTT. Encoded protein: CASSPGGAPGTDTQYF.

The genes are TRBV30 and TRBJ1-4; D unresolved. The V and J ends lost 2 bases and 0 bases respectively, with 10 bases between them. Germline lookup yields CDR1 GTSNPN and CDR2 SVGIG (reference sequence). The CDR3 runs to 15 residues. The CDR3 loop is CAWSSGQTTNEKLFF. The DNA of the CDR3 is TGTGCCTGGAGTTCTGGGCAGACAACTAATGAAAAACTGTTTTTT.

The chain combines TRBV2 with TRBJ2-5, with D unresolved. Per germline, CDR1 SNHLY and CDR2 FYNNEI. Trimming removed 0 bases at V and 5 bases at J, with 13 bases between. The CDR3 consists of 15 residues. CDR3 residues: CASSEALIRLETQYF. In DNA form, the CDR3 reads TGTGCCAGCAGTGAAGCGCTTATCAGGCTCGAGACCCAGTACTTC.

This clone was found a few times. This chain links TRBV5-4 with TRBJ2-3; 7 bases are a match to TRBD1. V lost 0 bases and J lost 1; bases outside the gene matches: 5. There are 16 residues in the CDR3. The V gene's germline CDR1 is SGHNT and CDR2 YYREEE (reference sequence). The CDR3 coding sequence is TGTGCCAGCAGCTTGGCCGTCGGACAGGGCACAGATACGCAGTATTTT. It is translated as CASSLAVGQGTDTQYF.

The DNA of the CDR3 is TGCAGCGTTAACCGGGACTCGGAGACCCAGTACTTC. This gives the protein CSVNRDSETQYF. The chain joins TRBV29-1 to TRBJ2-5, with a tentative D call TRBD2 (6 bases). Trimming shortened V by 5 bases and J by 5 bases, and 12 bases separated the two germline ends. The germline V gene encodes CDR1 SQVTM and CDR2 ANQGSEA. The CDR3 covers 12 residues.

J is TRBJ2-7 and V is TRBV14; the D gene is possibly TRBD1 (7 bases). Between the trimmed V and J ends, which lost 4 bases and 7 bases, there was a span of 17 bases. Germline assignment: CDR1 SGHDN and CDR2 FVKESK. This CDR3 has 14 residues. The CDR3 reads CASSPLEGAWEQYF. The CDR3 bases are TGTGCCAGCAGCCCCCTGGAGGGGGCCTGGGAGCAGTACTTC.

V and J are TRBV10-3 and TRBJ2-5; the match to TRBD1 covers 9 bases. TRBJ2-7 matches the DNA end more closely, so the J call is doubtful. The CDR3 totals 16 residues. From germline, CDR1 is ENHRY and CDR2 SYGVKD. The CDR3 protein is CAISERGQGNPYEQYF. The CDR3 coding sequence is TGTGCCATCAGTGAGCGGGGACAGGGAAACCCCTACGAGCAGTACTTC.

The chain combines TRBV7-2 with TRBJ2-4; TRBD2 matches 14 bases. The germline V gene has CDR1 SGHTA and CDR2 FQGNSA. This CDR3 comprises 14 residues. V lost 6 bases to trimming and J lost 13 bases; unmatched junction nucleotides: 8. CDR3 nucleotides: TGTGCCAGCAGACCCCGACTAGCGGGGGGGCCCCAGTACTTC. Amino acids: CASRPRLAGGPQYF.

CDR3 region: CASSTGVPVLTF. CDR3 coding DNA: TGTGCCAGCAGTACAGGTGTCCCCGTCCTGACTTTC. The chain uses TRBV2 and TRBJ2-6, with a weak D call TRBD1 (5 bases). The V gene lost 5 bases and the J gene lost 12 bases, with 11 bases spanning the gap. Per the germline V gene, CDR1 is SNHLY and CDR2 is FYNNEI. The CDR3 runs 12 residues. The full variable domain, rest sourced from reference TRBV2 and TRBJ2-6, is EPEVTQTPSHQVTQMGQEVILRCVPISNHLYFYWYRQILGQKVEFLVSFYNNEISEKSEIFDDQFSVERPDGSNFTLKIRSTKLEDSAMYFCASSTGVPVLTFGAGSRLTVL.

This chain links TRBV11-2 with TRBJ1-5, with TRBD1 matching over 9 bases. From germline, CDR1 is SGHAT and CDR2 FQNNGV. J gave up 3 bases and V 4 bases, and 4 bases lay outside the gene matches. The CDR3 loop spans 15 amino acids. This chain's CDR3 is CASSYGTGNNQPQHF. CDR3 coding DNA: TGTGCCAGCAGCTACGGGACAGGGAACAATCAGCCCCAGCATTTT. The complete variable domain, with remaining parts taken from reference TRBV11-2 and TRBJ1-5, reads EAGVAQSPRYKIIEKRQSVAFWCNPISGHATLYWYQQILGQGPKLLIQFQNNGVVDDSQLPKDRFSAERLKGVDSTLKIQPAKLEDSAVYLCASSYGTGNNQPQHFGDGTRLSIL.

This chain links TRBV5-1 with TRBJ2-3; 10 nucleotides align to TRBD2. The CDR3 has 19 amino acids. Germline V gene sequence: CDR1 SGHRS, CDR2 YFSETQ. V lost 0 bases to trimming and J lost 3 bases; unmatched junction nucleotides: 13. CDR3 sequence: CASSLGFSGGPQTTDTQYF. The CDR3 DNA follows: TGCGCCAGCAGCTTGGGGTTTAGCGGGGGGCCGCAGACGACAGATACGCAGTATTTT.

The V call is TRBV19, the J call TRBJ2-3, with TRBD2 as a possible D gene (5 bases). The CDR3 covers 16 residues. Germline CDR1 reads LNHDA; CDR2 reads SQIVND (reference sequence). Trimming left V 7 bases short and J 8 bases short, with 25 bases between. The CDR3 protein is CASKEAGQRATGTQYF. The DNA of the CDR3 is TGTGCCAGTAAGGAGGCAGGCCAACGGGCGACGGGTACGCAGTATTTT.

This chain joins TRBV7-9 and TRBJ2-1; 8 bases map to TRBD2. CDR3 length: 15 residues. Germline V gene lookup returns CDR1 SEHNR and CDR2 FQNEAQ (reference sequence). V was clipped by 5 bases and J by 3 bases; unmatched bases: 6. The CDR3 sequence: CASSGSAGDYNEQFF. As DNA, the CDR3 is TGTGCCAGCAGCGGATCAGCGGGAGACTACAATGAGCAGTTCTTC.

V gene TRBV28 combines with J gene TRBJ1-6, with D tentatively TRBD1 (6 bases). The CDR3 spans 16 residues. The V gene's germline CDR1 is MDHEN and CDR2 SYDVKM. V was cut by 5 bases and J by 1 base, with 12 bases left in between. The CDR3 loop is CASSGQLKSYNSPLHF. The CDR3 DNA reads TGTGCCAGCAGTGGACAGCTAAAGTCCTATAATTCACCCCTCCACTTT.